This entry lists 24 T cell receptor beta chains sequenced from one sample in a study of response to subunit inactivated influenza vaccine. TCRdb passed the RT-PCR reads through MiXCR, listing each CDR3 protein once. The profile shows 200,000 to 300,000 distinct CDR3 sequences, 9% to 15% of them singletons. Source: non-naive T cells sorted from PBMCs, taken roughly 2 weeks before vaccination. The receptors were sampled from a middle-aged man who received an inactivated influenza vaccine.

This clonotype was counted a few times. This chain connects TRBV4-2 to TRBJ2-1, with 10 bases aligning to TRBD2. J gave up 8 bases and V 0 bases, and 7 bases lay outside the gene matches. The CDR3 totals 16 residues. The germline CDR1 and CDR2 sequences are LGHNA and YNFKEQ. The CDR3 DNA reads TGTGCCAGCAGCCAAGAACCGAGCGGACTAGCGGATGAGCAGTTCTTC. Protein: CASSQEPSGLADEQFF.

This clonotype was detected many times. The chain employs TRBV4-2 and TRBJ2-3; possibly TRBD2 for D (5 bases). V gave up 4 bases and J gave up 7 bases, with 15 bases separating them. Germline V gene lookup returns CDR1 LGHNA and CDR2 YNFKEQ. The CDR3 has 14 amino acids. The CDR3 bases are TGTGCCAGCAGCCTGCGGCCTGGGGAGAATACGCAGTATTTT. Translation: CASSLRPGENTQYF.

The chain is built from TRBV18 and TRBJ1-3; unclear D gene. Germline CDR1 and CDR2: KGHSH and LQKENI. The germline V and J ends were trimmed by 2 bases and 0 bases, with 5 bases remaining between them. This CDR3 is 14 amino acids long. This CDR3 reads CASSPSGSGNTIYF. The DNA for the CDR3 is TGTGCCAGCTCACCAAGTGGCTCTGGAAACACCATATATTTT.

In this sample, this clonotype turned up a few times. This sequence joins TRBV7-2 and TRBJ2-1; possibly TRBD2 for D (6 bases). Trimming left V 7 bases short and J 6 bases short, with 10 bases between. The germline CDR1 and CDR2 sequences are SGHTA and FQGNSA. This CDR3 is 12 amino acids long. Written as DNA, the CDR3 is TGTGCCAGCATGAGGGGAGGCAATGAGCAGTTCTTC. Protein: CASMRGGNEQFF.

This chain links TRBV5-1 with TRBJ2-5; D is uncertain. Germline CDR1 is SGHRS and CDR2 is YFSETQ. Trimming stripped 2 bases from V and 7 bases from J, with 12 bases between. The CDR3 is 13 amino acids. The CDR3 nucleotides are TGCGCCAGCAGCTTAGTGGTTTCGGGGACCCAGTACTTC. This translates into CASSLVVSGTQYF.

Only a few counts were recorded for this clonotype. The rearrangement joins TRBV12-3 or TRBV12-4 to TRBJ1-4; D possibly corresponds to TRBD1 (6 bases). V was trimmed by 4 bases and J by 11 bases, leaving 11 bases between them. The CDR3 has 12 residues. CDR3 coding DNA: TGTGCCAGCAGTTGGGACACACTTAAACTGTTTTTT. Translation: CASSWDTLKLFF.

This clonotype was seen a few times. This chain links TRBV11-3 with TRBJ1-1; TRBD1 is a possible D gene (5 bases). The CDR3 has 13 amino acids. Between the trimmed V and J ends, which lost 5 bases and 5 bases, there was a span of 12 bases. Germline V gives CDR1 SGHNT, CDR2 YENEEA. This CDR3 is CASSPRPGTEAFF. The DNA for the CDR3 is TGTGCCAGCAGCCCCAGGCCAGGGACTGAAGCTTTCTTT. The full variable domain, rest sourced from reference TRBV11-3 and TRBJ1-1, is EAGVVQSPRYKIIEKKQPVAFWCNPISGHNTLYWYLQNLGQGPELLIRYENEEAVDDSQLPKDRFSAERLKGVDSTLKIQPAELGDSAVYLCASSPRPGTEAFFGQGTRLTVV.

This clonotype occurred many times. The chain recombines TRBV20-1 with TRBJ1-2; D is unclear. Trimming took off 3 bases at V and 2 bases at J, with 10 bases between the two ends. Looked up from germline, CDR1 is DFQATT and CDR2 is SNEGSKA (reference sequence). This CDR3 region has 13 residues. The CDR3 region is CSARETENYGYTF. The CDR3 coding sequence is TGCAGTGCTAGGGAGACCGAAAACTATGGCTACACCTTC.

This clonotype was observed a handful of times. The V gene is TRBV4-2, the J gene TRBJ1-3; TRBD1 aligns across 7 bases. V dropped 0 bases and J dropped 0; count of bases not matched to a gene: 2. The V gene's germline CDR1 is LGHNA and CDR2 YNFKEQ. The CDR3 totals 16 residues. The CDR3 here is CASSQDRGNSGNTIYF. The DNA of the CDR3 is TGTGCCAGCAGCCAAGACAGGGGGAACTCTGGAAACACCATATATTTT.

This clonotype was recorded many times. The chain employs TRBV7-2 and TRBJ2-3; perhaps TRBD1 as D (6 bases). V dropped 1 base and J dropped 8 bases, with 10 bases sitting between them. Germline loops: CDR1 SGHTA, CDR2 FQGNSA. CDR3 length equals 13 residues. In nucleotides, the CDR3 is TGTGCCAGCAGCTTAGTAGGGGGAGCTACGCAGTATTTT. This codes for CASSLVGGATQYF.

The chain recombines TRBV9 with TRBJ1-3; 9 positions match TRBD1. The CDR3 covers 14 residues. The trim removed 4 bases at V and 6 bases at J, leaving 5 bases unmatched. Germline lookup yields CDR1 SGDLS and CDR2 YYNGEE. The CDR3 region is CASSHTGGENTIYF. CDR3 bases: TGTGCCAGCAGCCACACAGGGGGCGAAAACACCATATATTTT. Variable domain in full (rest from reference TRBV9 and TRBJ1-3): DSGVTQTPKHLITATGQRVTLRCSPRSGDLSVYWYQQSLDQGLQFLIQYYNGEERAKGNILERFSAQQFPDLHSELNLSSLELGDSALYFCASSHTGGENTIYFGEGSWLTVV.

This clonotype showed up just a few times. The rearrangement links TRBV10-3 to TRBJ2-1; 11 nucleotides agree with TRBD2. CDR1 and CDR2 (germline): ENHRY, SYGVKD. With 0 bases clipped from V and 6 bases from J, the junction kept 13 bases outside the gene matches. The CDR3 runs to 19 residues. This chain's CDR3 is CAISESFILAGEVINEQFF. CDR3 bases: TGTGCCATCAGTGAGTCATTTATACTAGCGGGAGAAGTAATCAATGAGCAGTTCTTC.

The table lists this clonotype with a few counts. This chain connects TRBV28 to TRBJ1-4; the D gene is possibly TRBD1 (5 bases). The CDR3 length is 14 residues. The V and J ends lost 4 bases and 4 bases respectively, with 10 bases between them. Per germline, CDR1 MDHEN and CDR2 SYDVKM. CDR3 DNA sequence: TGTGCCAGCAGTTCCCGACAGCTTAATGAAAAACTGTTTTTT. Translation gives CASSSRQLNEKLFF.

V and J are TRBV7-2 and TRBJ2-5, with 10 bases fitting TRBD1. Trimming at V came to 5 bases and at J to 7 bases, leaving 10 bases not matched to a gene. The CDR3 spans 15 residues. CDR1 and CDR2 from the germline V gene are SGHTA and FQGNSA. DNA of the CDR3: TGTGCCAGCAGCGAAGGGACAGGGGTTGTCGGGACCCAGTACTTC. This sequence encodes CASSEGTGVVGTQYF.

The chain joins TRBV2 to TRBJ1-6; D remains ambiguous. CDR1 and CDR2 (germline): SNHLY, FYNNEI. V lost 6 bases and J 8 bases, leaving 14 bases between the germline ends. CDR3 size: 14 residues. CDR3 amino acids: CASSANHGDSPLHF. DNA of the CDR3: TGTGCCAGCAGCGCGAACCACGGGGATTCACCCCTCCACTTT.

This clonotype was seen a handful of times. The chain uses TRBV5-1 and TRBJ2-5; D is ambiguous. The germline gives CDR1 SGHRS, CDR2 YFSETQ. This CDR3 is 16 amino acids long. V was shortened by 0 bases and J by 1 base, with 13 bases between the two germline ends. CDR3 sequence (DNA): TGCGCCAGCAGCTTGGGTATTGGTTACAGCCAAGAGACCCAGTACTTC. Its translation is CASSLGIGYSQETQYF. Full variable domain (outside the CDR3, taken from reference TRBV5-1 and TRBJ2-5): KAGVTQTPRYLIKTRGQQVTLSCSPISGHRSVSWYQQTPGQGLQFLFEYFSETQRNKGNFPGRFSGRQFSNSRSEMNVSTLELGDSALYLCASSLGIGYSQETQYFGPGTRLLVL.

The J gene is TRBJ1-1, the V gene TRBV4-1, with D uncertain. The V gene lost 1 base and the J gene lost 1 base, with 13 bases spanning the gap. Per germline, CDR1 MGHRA and CDR2 YSYEKL. The CDR3 contains 16 residues. CDR3 protein: CASSQGFPGSNTEAFF. The CDR3 region has the DNA TGCGCCAGCAGCCAAGGCTTCCCGGGCTCGAACACTGAAGCTTTCTTT.

This clonotype has ten or more counts. The V gene is TRBV11-2, the J gene TRBJ1-1; D is possibly TRBD1 (5 bases). From germline, CDR1 is SGHAT and CDR2 FQNNGV. The V end lost 3 bases, the J end lost 0 bases, and 8 bases lay between the germline ends. The CDR3 consists of 14 residues. This chain's CDR3 is CASSLQGMNTEAFF. CDR3 DNA sequence: TGTGCCAGCAGCTTGCAGGGTATGAACACTGAAGCTTTCTTT.

This rearrangement joins TRBV9 to TRBJ2-3; D gene ambiguous. Trimming took off 3 bases at V and 6 bases at J, with 11 bases between the two ends. This CDR3 is 13 amino acids long. CDR1 and CDR2 from the germline V gene are SGDLS and YYNGEE. CDR3 sequence (DNA): TGTGCCAGCAGCGGGACCGCCGAGGATACGCAGTATTTT. It is translated as CASSGTAEDTQYF.

This clonotype occurred a few times. The J gene is TRBJ2-7, the V gene TRBV20-1, with D perhaps matching TRBD2 (6 bases). Trimming removed 3 bases from V and 3 bases from J, with 12 bases in between. Germline CDR1 DFQATT, CDR2 SNEGSKA (reference sequence). CDR3 length: 13 amino acids. CDR3 bases: TGCAGTGCTAGTGAGCGGGCAAACTACGAGCAGTACTTC. It codes for CSASERANYEQYF.

The table lists this clonotype with a few counts. The chain employs TRBV7-2 and TRBJ2-7; D tentatively fits TRBD1 or TRBD2 (5 bases each). Trimming removed 5 bases from V and 11 bases from J, with 22 bases in between. The CDR3 spans 14 residues. Germline V CDR1 and CDR2: SGHTA, FQGNSA. CDR3 sequence (DNA): TGTGCCAGCAGCCCTGGGGTTCTGGGGGTGCCTGAGTACTTC. This codes for CASSPGVLGVPEYF.

The V call is TRBV7-2, the J call TRBJ1-3; D gene unclear. V lost 5 bases and J lost 6, with 11 bases in between. Germline CDR1 is SGHTA and CDR2 is FQGNSA. This CDR3 spans 13 amino acids. The chain's CDR3 is CASSPGRPNTIYF. The CDR3 region has the DNA TGTGCCAGCAGCCCCGGACGGCCAAACACCATATATTTT.

This clonotype was seen a handful of times. The CDR3 reads CASRVTGGRGNEQFF. The CDR3 DNA sequence: TGTGCCAGCAGAGTAACAGGGGGCAGAGGCAATGAGCAGTTCTTC. The J gene is TRBJ2-1, the V gene TRBV11-2; TRBD1 aligns across 9 bases. This CDR3 is built from 15 residues. The germline V gene encodes CDR1 SGHAT and CDR2 FQNNGV. Trimming at V came to 6 bases and at J to 6 bases, leaving 9 bases not matched to a gene.

CDR3 region: CASSHPDSAGNTIYF. The DNA of the CDR3 is TGCGCCAGCAGCCACCCTGACAGCGCTGGAAACACCATATATTTT. The V call is TRBV5-1, the J call TRBJ1-3; possible D gene TRBD1, 5 bases. Trimming took off 4 bases at V and 2 bases at J, with 13 bases between the two ends. Germline values: CDR1 SGHRS, CDR2 YFSETQ. The CDR3 is 15 residues long.